The following is a T cell receptor (beta chain) sequence with its context. These data come from a study of OX40 agonist ivuxolimab in advanced cancers. V lost 6 bases and J lost 4, with 9 bases in between. CDR3 size: 13 residues. Germline CDR1 and CDR2: MNHNS and SASEGT. Data came from immunoSEQ multiplex PCR; TCRdb stores just in-frame clones and leaves some out. The sample shows some 39,000 clones, 80% to 85% of them seen only once. V gene TRBV6-1 combines with J gene TRBJ2-2, with D possibly TRBD1 on 5 matching bases. Sequenced material: CD4+ or CD8+ T cells sorted from blood, taken in a trial of the OX40 agonist ivuxolimab. The source of this sequence is an adult with an advanced solid tumor such as melanoma, head and neck, liver or kidney cancer. CDR3 in DNA: TGTGCCAGCAGGCAGGGTTTCACCGGGGAGCTGTTTTTT. It codes for CASRQGFTGELFF.